This T cell receptor beta chain was profiled in a study of blood T cell repertoires in COVID-19. Study background: Spain, Italy and the United States supplied samples that represented acute and convalescent COVID-19. The analysed material was cDNA or gDNA that came from T cells, B-cell-depleted T cells, or PBMCs.

Between the trimmed V and J ends, which lost 1 base and 8 bases, there was a span of 11 bases. This CDR3 contains 13 residues. In germline, CDR1 is GTSNPN, CDR2 SVGIG (reference sequence). Per the study methods: Reference gene primers were amplified, and this amplification served to estimate nucleated cell counts. Clones were sequenced by immunoSEQ multiplex PCR, and TCRdb holds only the in-frame ones, with some missing. Clone size and the V and J calls come from that table; the DNA yielded D and trimming. The table lists over 100,000 clones, around three quarters of them singletons. The receptor's source is a woman of 80 years or more with acute or convalescent COVID-19. Sequenced input: peripheral blood. The chain joins TRBV30 to TRBJ1-4; D unclear. CDR3 in amino acids: CAWSGLPGEKLFF. The CDR3 nucleotides read TGTGCCTGGAGTGGACTTCCGGGGGAAAAACTGTTTTTT.